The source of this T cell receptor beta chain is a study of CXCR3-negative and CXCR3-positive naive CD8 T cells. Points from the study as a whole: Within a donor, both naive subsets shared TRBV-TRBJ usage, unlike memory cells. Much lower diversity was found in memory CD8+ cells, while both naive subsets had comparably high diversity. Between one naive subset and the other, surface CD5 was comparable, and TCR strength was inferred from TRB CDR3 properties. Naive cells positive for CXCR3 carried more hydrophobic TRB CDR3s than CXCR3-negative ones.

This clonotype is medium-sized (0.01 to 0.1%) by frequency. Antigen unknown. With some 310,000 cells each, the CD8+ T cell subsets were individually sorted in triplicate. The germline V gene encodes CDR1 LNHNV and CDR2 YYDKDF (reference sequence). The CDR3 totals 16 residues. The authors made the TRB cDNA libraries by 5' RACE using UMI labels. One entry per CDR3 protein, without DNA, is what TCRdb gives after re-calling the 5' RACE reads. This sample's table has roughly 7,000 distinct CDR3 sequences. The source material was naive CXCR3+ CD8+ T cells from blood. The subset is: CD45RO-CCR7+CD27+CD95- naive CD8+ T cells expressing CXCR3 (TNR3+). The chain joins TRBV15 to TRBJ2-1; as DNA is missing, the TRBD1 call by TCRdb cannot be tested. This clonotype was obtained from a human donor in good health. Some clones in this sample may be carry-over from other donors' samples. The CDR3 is CATSRVRTGTYNEQFF.